This T cell receptor (beta chain) was sequenced for a study of T-cell memory formation after mild COVID-19. Findings and limits, study-wide: The finding that pre-infection memory included some responding clones suggested that cross-reactive memory joined. Clones contracting across day 15 to 85 had a balanced CD4/CD8 profile; later expanding clones leaned CD4+.

Comment on this clonotype: Its antigen is unknown.

Constant-segment primers were used for 5'RACE, and the resulting TCR alpha and TCR beta cDNA libraries carried sample barcodes and UMIs. One entry per CDR3 protein results from TCRdb running MiXCR on the 5' RACE reads. The repertoire holds about 57,000 distinct CDR3 sequences, with 10% to 15% as singletons. The CDR3 covers 17 residues. The germline CDR1 and CDR2 sequences are DFQATT and SNEGSKA (reference sequence). V was clipped by 4 bases and J by 5 bases; unmatched bases: 13. The source material was PBMCs or a T cell subset sorted from them (not recorded which). The TCR sequence derives from a man between 18 and 35 years old who had mild COVID-19 (a few samples of this study predate the infection). Cell type and time point are not known. The gene calls are TRBV20-1 and TRBJ2-3; 12 bases are a match to TRBD2. CDR3 region: CSATTSGGSLGRDTQYF. The CDR3 region has the DNA TGCAGTGCTACGACTAGCGGGGGCTCCCTGGGGAGAGATACGCAGTATTTT.